The rows below give T cell receptor beta chains drawn from one sample of a study of early T cells in non-severe SARS-CoV-2 infection. MiXCR, run by TCRdb on the 5' RACE reads, gives a single entry per CDR3 protein. The sample lists roughly 80,000 distinct CDR3 sequences; about a sixth were seen once. Sequences were obtained from whole blood. These receptors originate from an adult who was a healthcare worker with PCR-confirmed SARS-CoV-2 infection or an uninfected control (not recorded which). Both conserved end residues are part of each CDR3. The D gene is left open where the match is weak. Size is stated for part of the rows, as once, few or many counts, or as a class when the clone is expanded.

size | D | length | V | CDR3
NA | NA | 19 | TRBV5-1 | CASSLIGRGAGRRSYEQYF
few | TRBD2 | 13 | TRBV5-4 | CASSSGGPYEQYF
few | NA | 14 | TRBV12-3/TRBV12-4 | CASSLRGNNQPQHF
few | NA | 13 | TRBV10-3 | CAISRRGEETQYF
NA | TRBD1 | 14 | TRBV2 | CASIRQGFTDTQYF
NA | TRBD2 | 17 | TRBV11-2 | CASSLLGGAGGPYEQYF
few | TRBD2 | 19 | TRBV12-3/TRBV12-4 | CASGRAGLAGVAAYNEQFF
NA | NA | 14 | TRBV7-8 | CASSYLDYSYEQYF
few | NA | 13 | TRBV2 | CASSVLAATEAFF
few | NA | 17 | TRBV27 | CASSFDMGGSYNSPLHF
many | NA | 17 | TRBV7-6 | CASSYLPSGQNTGELFF
few | NA | 13 | TRBV6-6 | CASSGQHSYEQYF
many | TRBD2 | 14 | TRBV7-9 | CASSNGRGGETQYF
NA | NA | 12 | TRBV30 | CAWSPTSNTIYF
many | NA | 16 | TRBV7-3 | CASSLSACGGNQPQHF
few | TRBD1 | 15 | TRBV27 | CASNGQGGGTGELFF
NA | NA | 15 | TRBV30 | CAWSAGQISNQPQHF
few | NA | 13 | TRBV7-3 | CASSFRVRTEAFF
few | TRBD2 | 18 | TRBV11-2 | CASSRPGLAGDPGYEQYF
NA | NA | 13 | TRBV6-5 | CASSPTADYGYTF
few | NA | 16 | TRBV3-1 | CASSQPGQKDTGELFF
NA | NA | 14 | TRBV6-6 | CASSRGLDADTQYF
few | NA | 16 | TRBV6-1 | CASSPRQTVSNQPQHF
many | NA | 15 | TRBV2 | CASSETTVGTGELFF
NA | NA | 12 | TRBV5-8 | CASSLGALTQYF
few | TRBD1 | 15 | TRBV11-2 | CASSLLWTGGTEQYF
few | TRBD2 | 16 | TRBV11-2 | CASSFGLAGSTDTQYF
few | NA | 15 | TRBV20-1 | CSARVPAGANTEAFF
NA | NA | 14 | TRBV27 | CASSLWGNPYEQYF
few | NA | 15 | TRBV29-1 | CSVVAEGASNQPQHF
NA | TRBD2 | 13 | TRBV29-1 | CSVEGRGAYTQYF
NA | TRBD2 | 15 | TRBV29-1 | CSVDTSGRAGGELFF
NA | NA | 20 | TRBV4-2 | CASSQERGIPQSSYNSPLHF
NA | NA | 12 | TRBV20-1 | CSASHSAYGYTF
once | NA | 15 | TRBV29-1 | CSVLGAGSSYNEQFF
few | NA | 13 | TRBV5-1 | CASSLRDSYEQYF
few | NA | 13 | TRBV10-3 | CASLGQLNTEAFF
NA | NA | 16 | TRBV5-1 | CASSLDATGDNSPLHF
NA | NA | 15 | TRBV16 | CASSQKGIQLDEQFF
many | NA | 12 | TRBV29-1 | CSVLRGNTEAFF
few | TRBD1 | 14 | TRBV3-1 | CASSNRDRSGELFF
NA | TRBD2 | 21 | TRBV11-3 | CASSPRDKKWASGGVYNEQFF
NA | NA | 12 | TRBV19 | CASGRDTTEAFF
few | NA | 15 | TRBV6-6 | CASSYGRGKTGELFF
many | TRBD1 | 16 | TRBV14 | CASSPLGGKRGTEAFF
many | NA | 12 | TRBV10-3 | CAISGRIDEQYF
NA | TRBD1 | 15 | TRBV7-9 | CASSSGGQRGNTIYF
NA | TRBD1 | 14 | TRBV6-6 | CASSLQGGNQPQHF
NA | NA | 11 | TRBV2 | CASNGRNEQYF